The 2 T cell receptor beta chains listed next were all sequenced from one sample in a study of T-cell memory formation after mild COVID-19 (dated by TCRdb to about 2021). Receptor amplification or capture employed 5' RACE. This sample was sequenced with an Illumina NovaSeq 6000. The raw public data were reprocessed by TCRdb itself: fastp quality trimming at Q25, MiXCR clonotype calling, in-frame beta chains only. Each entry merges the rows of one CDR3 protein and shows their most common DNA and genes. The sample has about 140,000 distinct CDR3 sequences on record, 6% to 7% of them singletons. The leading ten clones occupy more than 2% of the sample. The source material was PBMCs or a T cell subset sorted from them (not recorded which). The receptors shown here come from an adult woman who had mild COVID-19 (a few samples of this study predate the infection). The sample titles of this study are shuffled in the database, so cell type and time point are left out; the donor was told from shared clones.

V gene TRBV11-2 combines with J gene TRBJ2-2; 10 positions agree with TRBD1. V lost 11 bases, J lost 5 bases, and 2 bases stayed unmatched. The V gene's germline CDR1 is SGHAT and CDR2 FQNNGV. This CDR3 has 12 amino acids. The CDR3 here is CADRGQTGELFF. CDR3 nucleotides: TGTGCCGACAGGGGGCAAACCGGGGAGCTGTTTTTT.

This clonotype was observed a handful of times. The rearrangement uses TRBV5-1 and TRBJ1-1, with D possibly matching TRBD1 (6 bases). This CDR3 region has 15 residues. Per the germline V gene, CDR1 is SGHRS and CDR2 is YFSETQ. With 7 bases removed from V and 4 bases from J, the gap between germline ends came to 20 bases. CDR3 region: CASGYGGGDGTEAFF. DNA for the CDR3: TGCGCCAGCGGGTATGGGGGGGGCGATGGCACTGAAGCTTTCTTT. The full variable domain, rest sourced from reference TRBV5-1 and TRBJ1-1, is KAGVTQTPRYLIKTRGQQVTLSCSPISGHRSVSWYQQTPGQGLQFLFEYFSETQRNKGNFPGRFSGRQFSNSRSEMNVSTLELGDSALYLCASGYGGGDGTEAFFGQGTRLTVV.